This T cell receptor (beta chain) was recovered during a study of T cells in Graves' hyperthyroidism and ophthalmopathy (dated by TCRdb to the late 2010s). Regarding the research as a whole: Peripheral blood samples were taken at initial diagnosis, before any treatment was given. A discovery cohort of about a hundred patients, fewer than 50 with Graves' ophthalmopathy and about 58 with stable Graves' hyperthyroidism, was used to find distinguishing TCR V-J signatures. Following sampling, methimazole starting at 30 mg daily was given to hyperthyroidism patients, and high-dose intravenous methylprednisolone was given to ophthalmopathy patients. According to the paper, TCR Vbeta CDR3 sequencing was carried out on around 140 peripheral blood samples, which came from approximately 41 ophthalmopathy, 70 to 80 hyperthyroidism and about 17 progressor patients. For training and testing, the 100 or so patients in the discovery cohort were randomly divided in a 7:3 ratio. An independent validation cohort of around 19 hyperthyroidism patients and 17 patients who later progressed to ophthalmopathy tested prospective prediction of ophthalmopathy. Thyroid tissue and blood T-cell repertoires from six Graves' hyperthyroidism patients were also compared in the study. Points the paper makes about the study in general: No statistical method was used to set the sample size in advance, and investigators knew the group allocation. During validation, the model predicted progression to ophthalmopathy a median of about 6.5 months ahead of onset, with more than 55% sensitivity and 72% to 85% specificity. Blood samples also contained most of the expanded thyroid clonotypes (frequency above 0.001), which suggests that blood repertoires may reflect thyroid immune responses. Ophthalmopathy was separated from stable hyperthyroidism by a 13 V-J signature model, with 85% to 90% sensitivity and just over 81% specificity obtained in cross-validation and 80%/75% obtained in testing.

The germline V gene yields MDHEN for CDR1 and SYDVKM for CDR2. The CDR3 runs 15 residues from the cysteine to the phenylalanine. Just CDR3 DNA is preserved here, 45 bases in frame from base 1. V sheds 7 bases and J sheds 5 bases, leaving 21 bases between their ends. Amplification of TCR beta CDR3 regions was carried out from RNA transcripts. A first-round RT-PCR of the TCR CDR3 used the HTBI primer set with the Qiagen OneStep RT-PCR kit. A second multiplex PCR round built the libraries, followed by size selection and purification. The libraries were sequenced on an Illumina HiSeq2000 using paired-end 100 bp reads. The source study handled its data this way. SOAPnuke was used to process the raw data, with reads discarded if the reads contained adapters or uncalled bases, had a mean Phred below 15, or lacked an exact constant-primer or identifier match. High-quality paired reads were merged using COPE v1.2.5, and each unique nucleotide sequence was defined as a clonotype. Clonotypes were aligned to IMGT TRBV, TRBD and TRBJ reference segments using MiTCR v1.1. Analysis was restricted to V-J combinations with a frequency above 0.0001, which covered about 99% of repertoires. A TCS score was defined as the ratio between F50 (clonal expansion) and ExV (chaos), using BLOSUM62-based TCRdist between CDR3 peptides within each V-J. Welch's t-statistics and random forest reduced fewer than 600 V-J features to about 13, which were used in a naive Bayes classifier (R e1071). The public sequencing data were trimmed at Q25 with fastp and processed into clonotypes with MiXCR by TCRdb, which kept only in-frame beta chains. Each CDR3 protein appears once, grouped with its most common genes and DNA. The V and J calls come from TCRdb's annotation, not from the publication. In all, the sample holds 700,000 or so distinct CDR3 sequences, and about 15% of those were seen once. In total, the top ten clones hold approximately 8.4% of the sample.

A patient counted as having stable Graves' hyperthyroidism if no progression to ophthalmopathy occurred over 18 months of follow-up. Hyperthyroidism patients were newly diagnosed, with disease duration under 2 months, and aged 18 to 65 years. Any patient with an uncontrolled infection, another autoimmune disease, pregnancy or lactation was excluded. Diagnoses were based on clinical symptoms, serum thyroxine and TRAb, thyroid ultrasound and orbital computed tomography. PBMCs were separated from 10 ml of fresh peripheral blood using Ficoll-Paque density gradient centrifugation. Total RNA was extracted using Trizol reagent, and RNA quality was assessed on an Agilent 2100 Bioanalyzer. This clonotype was counted many times. The antigen this receptor binds is unknown. Base qualities are missing; no much larger clone stands one base away.

The sample taken for sequencing was blood. This TCR came from a man between 18 and 29 years old with Graves' hyperthyroidism. The chain links TRBV28 with TRBJ2-7, with a tentative D gene TRBD2 over 5 matching bases. The DNA sequence is given as TGTGCCAGCACGGAGCCCCGCAGCGGAAGGGACGAGCAGTACTTC. It codes for CASTEPRSGRDEQYF.